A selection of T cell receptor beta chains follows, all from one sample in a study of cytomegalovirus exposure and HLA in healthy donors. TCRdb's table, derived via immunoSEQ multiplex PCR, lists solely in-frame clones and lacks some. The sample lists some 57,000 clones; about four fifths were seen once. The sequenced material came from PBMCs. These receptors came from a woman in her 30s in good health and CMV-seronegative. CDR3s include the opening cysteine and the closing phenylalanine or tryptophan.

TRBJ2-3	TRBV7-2	CASTMTGVTDTQYF
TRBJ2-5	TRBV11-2	CASSSPGYPETQYF
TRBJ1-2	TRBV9	CASSVEGYGYTF
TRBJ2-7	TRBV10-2	CASSTLDRGREQYF
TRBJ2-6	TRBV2	CASNSQGLGANVLTF
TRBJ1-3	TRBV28	CASPTSSGNTIYF
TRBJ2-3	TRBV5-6	CASSLMSGEGDTQYF
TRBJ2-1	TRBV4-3	CASSQDAADYNEQFF
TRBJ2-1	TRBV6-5	CASSYSAGLSYNEQFF
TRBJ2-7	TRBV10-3	CAISDRTSAFYEQYF
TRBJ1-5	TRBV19	CASSIRQGNQPQHF
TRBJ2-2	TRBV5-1	CASQTGNTGELFF
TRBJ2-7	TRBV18	CASTGLAGGPYEQYF
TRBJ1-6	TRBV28	CASSLPQGNSPLHF
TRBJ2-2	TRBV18	CASSPYSGELFF